These 9 T cell receptor beta chains share one sample of origin, sequenced in a study of cytomegalovirus exposure and HLA in healthy donors. The PCR employed 60 Vbeta primers together with 13 Jbeta primers. The table came from immunoSEQ multiplex PCR; TCRdb's copy has only in-frame clones and leaves some out. Among approximately 92,000 clones listed, 70% to 85% were seen once. The sequencing sample was made of PBMCs. The receptors come from a man aged 60 to 69 in good health and CMV-seronegative.

This chain joins TRBV7-2 and TRBJ1-1, with D tentatively TRBD1 (5 bases). V was cut by 3 bases and J by 11 bases, with 10 bases left in between. Germline V lookup: CDR1 SGHTA, CDR2 FQGNSA. The CDR3 consists of 11 residues. The DNA for the CDR3 is TGTGCCAGCAGCTTGACAGTGGGGGCTTTCTTT. Amino acids: CASSLTVGAFF.

This chain links TRBV28 with TRBJ1-5, with 7 bases lining up with TRBD1. From germline, CDR1 is MDHEN and CDR2 SYDVKM. Losses at the gene ends were 6 bases for V and 0 bases for J; bases not matched to a gene: 5. CDR3 length: 15 residues. Here the CDR3 DNA reads TGTGCCAGCAGAGGGACAGCATATAGCAATCAGCCCCAGCATTTT. It specifies CASRGTAYSNQPQHF.

The chain has TRBV5-1 and TRBJ1-2, with 8 bases that match TRBD1. CDR1 is SGHRS and CDR2 is YFSETQ in the germline V gene. V was clipped by 4 bases and J by 7 bases; unmatched bases: 9. This CDR3 comprises 14 residues. DNA for the CDR3: TGCGCCAGCAGCCTAGGGCAGGGGGCGCTTGGCTACACCTTC. The encoded protein is CASSLGQGALGYTF.

This chain uses TRBV7-9 with TRBJ2-3; TRBD1 matches at 9 bases. J gave up 7 bases and V 5 bases, and 10 bases lay outside the gene matches. Germline CDR1 reads SEHNR; CDR2 reads FQNEAQ (reference sequence). The CDR3 runs to 15 residues. The CDR3 sequence: CASSRPGTGPNTQYF. The CDR3, as DNA: TGTGCCAGCAGCCGACCCGGGACAGGGCCAAATACGCAGTATTTT.

The chain combines TRBV2 with TRBJ2-5; TRBD2 aligns across 12 bases. Germline lookup yields CDR1 SNHLY and CDR2 FYNNEI. The CDR3 has 16 amino acids. The V and J ends lost 3 bases and 7 bases, in that order; junction bases with no gene match: 9. The CDR3 DNA reads as TGTGCCAGCAGTGAGGAGACTAGCGGGAGTCAGGGGACCCAGTACTTC. It codes for CASSEETSGSQGTQYF. Full variable domain (rest looked up from reference TRBV2 and TRBJ2-5): EPEVTQTPSHQVTQMGQEVILRCVPISNHLYFYWYRQILGQKVEFLVSFYNNEISEKSEIFDDQFSVERPDGSNFTLKIRSTKLEDSAMYFCASSEETSGSQGTQYFGPGTRLLVL.

The chain links TRBV30 to TRBJ2-3; possible D gene TRBD2, 7 bases. V was pared by 1 base and J by 8 bases, with 13 bases between. From germline, CDR1 is GTSNPN and CDR2 SVGIG (reference sequence). The CDR3 has 13 amino acids. The CDR3 DNA reads as TGTGCCTGGAGTGCCGGGGGGCCGGCTACGCAGTATTTT. Encoded protein: CAWSAGGPATQYF.

The J gene is TRBJ2-7, the V gene TRBV7-2; 8 positions match TRBD2. This CDR3 contains 15 residues. CDR1 and CDR2 (germline): SGHTA, FQGNSA. The J segment lost 2 bases and the V segment lost 1 base, leaving 4 bases of the junction unmatched. The chain's CDR3 is CASSLGTSLTYEQYF. The CDR3 nucleotides are TGTGCCAGCAGCTTAGGGACTAGCCTCACCTACGAGCAGTACTTC.

This chain connects TRBV7-9 to TRBJ1-1; no reliable D call. Germline V gene lookup returns CDR1 SEHNR and CDR2 FQNEAQ (reference sequence). V was pared by 0 bases and J by 4 bases, with 12 bases between. CDR3 length: 15 residues. CDR3 DNA sequence: TGTGCCAGCAGCTTAGCGCGTAAGGGAGGCACTGAAGCTTTCTTT. Its protein is CASSLARKGGTEAFF.

This chain connects TRBV29-1 to TRBJ1-1; D possibly corresponds to TRBD1 (6 bases). From germline, CDR1 is SQVTM and CDR2 ANQGSEA. The germline V and J ends were trimmed by 6 bases and 3 bases, with 14 bases remaining between them. The CDR3 is 13 amino acids. CDR3: CSVGRGADTEAFF. In nucleotides, the CDR3 is TGCAGCGTAGGGAGGGGGGCGGACACTGAAGCTTTCTTT.